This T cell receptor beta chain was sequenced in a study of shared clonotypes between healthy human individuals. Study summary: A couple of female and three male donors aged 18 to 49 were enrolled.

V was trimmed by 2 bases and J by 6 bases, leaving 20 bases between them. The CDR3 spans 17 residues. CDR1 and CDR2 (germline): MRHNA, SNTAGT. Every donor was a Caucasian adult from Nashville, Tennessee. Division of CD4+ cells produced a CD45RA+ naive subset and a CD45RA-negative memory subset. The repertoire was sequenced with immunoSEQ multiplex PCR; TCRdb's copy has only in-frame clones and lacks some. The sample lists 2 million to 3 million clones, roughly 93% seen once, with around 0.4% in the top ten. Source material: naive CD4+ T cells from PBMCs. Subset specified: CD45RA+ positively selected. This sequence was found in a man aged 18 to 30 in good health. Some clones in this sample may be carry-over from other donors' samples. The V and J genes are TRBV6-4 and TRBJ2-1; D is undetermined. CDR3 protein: CASSDTSALWRPNEQFF. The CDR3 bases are TGTGCCAGCAGTGACACCAGCGCCCTATGGCGGCCCAATGAGCAGTTCTTC.